This T cell receptor (beta chain) was sequenced during a study of T cell responses to AZD1222 COVID-19 vaccine (dated by TCRdb to 2020 to 2023). The study in broad terms: A total of 233 trial participants underwent TCR sequencing, of whom under 220 had received two doses of AZD1222 and around 25 had received two doses of the MenACWY control vaccine. Trial participants were enrolled into age subgroups of 18-55, 56-69 and 70-plus years, which contained approximately 150, 28 and 58 TCR-sequenced participants, respectively.

Of note for this clone: The specificity of this receptor is unknown. Base qualities are not at hand, and no much larger clone is one base apart.

Results and caveats for the whole study, not just this receptor: Conclusions about previously exposed vaccinees are limited, since just 6 or 7 AZD1222 recipients were seropositive for SARS-CoV-2 at baseline. Most participants were white British and females outnumbered males, and the authors suggested that clonal diversity may have been underestimated. Spike-specific TCR breadth and depth rose significantly after two AZD1222 doses compared with day 0 and with MenACWY recipients. Because no day 14 peak-response samples were available, the repertoires could be characterized only after the peak T cell response. Vaccine-associated CD4 TCRs spanned the whole spike protein, with dominant responses in regions 160-218 and 743-854. In the small 56-69-year group, the increase in depth fell short of significance, most likely because of low power. Reportedly, close to half of the unique spike-specific TCRs recognized epitopes lying outside the regions that are mutated in the B.1.351 and B.1.1.7 variants.

What this sample's time point label stands for: about 28 days (+/-7) after the second vaccine dose. Read against the paper, the sample's treatment or condition label means: meningococcal conjugate vaccine given as trial control. Samples from vaccinated people were obtained from the UK trials COV001 and COV002, which included a single-blind randomized controlled phase 2/3 trial of AZD1222 (ChAdOx1 nCoV-19) in healthy adults. For TCRbeta chain sequencing, PBMC samples were collected from trial participants at day 0 and at day 28 after the second dose. The CDR3 regions of human TCRbeta chains were analyzed by immunosequencing. In the authors' own workflow: Repertoire TCRs were checked for matches against a reference library of SARS-CoV-2-specific TCRs that had been generated using the MIRA antigen-specificity platform. Breadth was defined as the fraction of unique TCRs that were SARS-CoV-2-associated, and depth was defined as the fraction of total T cells that were SARS-CoV-2-associated. Using the MIRA data, every spike-specific TCR was mapped to the spike region that the TCR reacted to and assigned to either a CD4 or a CD8 class. Log10-transformed breadth and depth values were compared by one-way ANOVA with Sidak's multiple comparisons tests. The table was pulled from immuneACCESS by TCRdb, which kept in-frame rearrangements only. Such tables lose some clones; where checked, under half of the loss comes from unresolved V genes, and the rest has no known cause. V, J and clone size derive from that table, while D and trimming were established from the DNA sequence. The sample table contains over 70,000 clones; only one count was recorded for 65% to 80% of them. The top ten clonotypes cover 25% to 30% of the sample.

CDR1 and CDR2, per the germline V gene (reference sequence), are LGHDT and YNNKEL. V is pared back by 1 base and J by 6 bases, with 6 bases lying between the germline termini. The CDR3 starts with the cysteine, ends with the phenylalanine, and has 12 residues. Only the CDR3 DNA stays, 36 bases, in frame from base 1. Sample: peripheral blood, taken 28 days after the second dose of the MenACWY control vaccine. The source of this sequence is an adult who received the MenACWY meningococcal vaccine as a control. The chain was built from TRBV3-1 (or the pseudogene TRBV3-2) and TRBJ1-1, with the D gene too uncertain to name. The CDR3 protein: CASSQGKSEAFF. In nucleotide form, the sequence is TGTGCCAGCAGCCAAGGGAAGTCTGAAGCTTTCTTT.